The rows below give T cell receptor beta chains drawn from one sample of a study of blood T cell repertoires in COVID-19. The data were produced by immunoSEQ multiplex PCR, yet TCRdb's version contains in-frame clones alone and is incomplete. The sample consists of roughly 140,000 clones, around 84% of them appearing once. The sequencing input was peripheral blood. These receptor sequences come from a human donor in a cohort sampled during active COVID-19. The CDR3 runs from the conserved cysteine through the conserved F or W. D genes are given only for firm matches. Clone size, where shown, is once, few, many, or a class for clones that have expanded.

j_call v_call d_call clone_size cdr3_length cdr3_aa cdr3_nt
TRBJ2-7 TRBV20-1 - - 13 CSASVPGFYEQYF TGCAGTGCTAGTGTGCCAGGTTTCTACGAGCAGTACTTC
TRBJ1-4 TRBV1 - - 15 CTSSPSDRVDEKLFF TGCACCAGCAGCCCTTCGGACAGGGTGGATGAAAAACTGTTTTTT
TRBJ2-7 TRBV19 - - 15 CASSIPRGGSYEQYF TGTGCCAGTAGTATACCCCGAGGGGGTTCCTACGAGCAGTACTTC
TRBJ2-5 TRBV11-3 TRBD1 once 14 CASSTRTGGETQYF TGTGCCAGCAGCACCCGGACAGGGGGGGAGACCCAGTACTTC
TRBJ1-4 TRBV6-5 - - 14 CASGVGGTNEKLFF TGTGCCAGCGGGGTAGGAGGCACTAATGAAAAACTGTTTTTT
TRBJ2-5 TRBV23-1 - - 14 CASSQPGPSETQYF TGCGCCAGCAGTCAGCCGGGTCCCTCGGAGACCCAGTACTTC
TRBJ2-5 TRBV12-3/TRBV12-4 - - 12 CASSLPEETQYF TGTGCCAGCAGTTTACCGGAGGAGACCCAGTACTTC
TRBJ1-2 TRBV28 - - 13 CASSDSMGYGYTF TGTGCCAGCTCCGACTCAATGGGCTATGGCTACACCTTC
TRBJ2-3 TRBV19 - - 15 CASSLQQGPTDTQYF TGTGCCAGTAGCCTCCAGCAGGGTCCCACAGATACGCAGTATTTT
TRBJ1-3 TRBV3-1/TRBV3-2 TRBD1 - 14 CASSQRGTGNTIYF TGTGCCAGCAGCCAAAGGGGGACAGGGAACACCATATATTTT
TRBJ2-2 TRBV12-5 TRBD2 - 16 CASGLGLGGGTGELFF TGTGCTAGTGGTTTGGGGCTCGGCGGGGGCACCGGGGAGCTGTTTTTT
TRBJ2-2 TRBV6-5 - - 12 CASRPRTGELFF TGTGCCAGCAGGCCACGGACCGGGGAGCTGTTTTTT
TRBJ1-3 TRBV10-2 - - 12 CASGTTGNTIYF TGCGCCAGTGGGACAACCGGAAACACCATATATTTT
TRBJ1-1 TRBV27 - - 14 CASSYRARNTEAFF TGTGCCAGCAGTTACAGGGCCCGGAACACTGAAGCTTTCTTT
TRBJ2-2 TRBV2 TRBD2 - 16 CASSEKGREGTGELFF TGTGCCAGCAGTGAAAAGGGTCGGGAGGGGACCGGGGAGCTGTTTTTT
TRBJ1-1 TRBV19 - few 14 CASSIRGLGTEAFF TGTGCCAGTAGTATTCGGGGTCTCGGCACTGAAGCTTTCTTT
TRBJ1-2 TRBV30 - - 11 CAWSVGGGYTF TGTGCCTGGAGTGTAGGAGGTGGCTACACCTTC
TRBJ1-5 TRBV5-5 - - 14 CASMRDNSNQPQHF TGTGCCAGCATGCGGGATAATAGCAATCAGCCCCAGCATTTT
TRBJ2-5 TRBV19 TRBD1 - 14 CASRQGGQTETQYF TGTGCCAGTAGACAAGGGGGACAGACAGAGACCCAGTACTTC
TRBJ2-3 TRBV7-2 - - 16 CASSGGTARGADTQYF TGTGCCAGCAGCGGCGGGACAGCTAGAGGAGCAGATACGCAGTATTTT
TRBJ1-2 TRBV11-2 TRBD1 - 17 CASSSPSGTESSYGYTF TGTGCCAGCAGCTCTCCATCCGGGACAGAGAGCAGCTATGGCTACACCTTC
TRBJ1-1 TRBV5-1 - few 16 CASSLEKGGWDTEAFF TGCGCCAGCAGCTTGGAGAAGGGAGGTTGGGACACTGAAGCTTTCTTT
TRBJ2-7 TRBV4-2 TRBD1 - 15 CASSQERTGHYEQYF TGTGCCAGCAGCCAAGAGAGGACAGGGCACTACGAGCAGTACTTC
TRBJ1-3 TRBV7-9 TRBD1 once 16 CASRDTGTVNGNTIYF TGTGCCAGCAGGGATACCGGGACAGTCAATGGAAACACCATATATTTT
TRBJ1-2 TRBV29-1 TRBD1 - 15 CSVGAAGQGASGYTF TGCAGCGTTGGCGCAGCGGGACAGGGGGCGTCCGGCTACACCTTC
TRBJ1-5 TRBV5-1 TRBD1 - 17 CASSLDQGVSSNQPQHF TGCGCCAGCAGCTTGGACCAGGGGGTTAGTAGCAATCAGCCCCAGCATTTT
TRBJ2-4 TRBV27 TRBD2 - 15 CASSLAGGPLSIQYF TGTGCCAGCAGTTTAGCGGGGGGCCCCCTGTCCATTCAGTACTTC
TRBJ1-5 TRBV19 - - 12 CASSRGRQPQHF TGTGCCAGTTCCCGGGGTCGGCAGCCCCAGCATTTT
TRBJ1-1 TRBV10-3 - - 14 CAISVGSLNTEAFF TGTGCCATCAGTGTGGGGAGTCTGAACACTGAAGCTTTCTTT
TRBJ2-5 TRBV7-3 TRBD2 - 17 CASSPRRGGAEGETQYF TGTGCCAGCAGCCCCCGCCGCGGGGGGGCCGAGGGAGAGACCCAGTACTTC
TRBJ1-2 TRBV28 - - 12 CASSLGQGGYTF TGTGCCAGCAGTTTAGGGCAGGGGGGCTACACCTTC
TRBJ2-1 TRBV19 - - 18 CASSIDPPGGSSYNEQFF TGTGCCAGTAGTATAGACCCCCCAGGGGGGAGCTCCTACAATGAGCAGTTCTTC
TRBJ1-1 TRBV30 - - 15 CAWSPTGKRRAEAFF TGTGCCTGGAGTCCGACTGGGAAACGGAGGGCTGAAGCTTTCTTT
TRBJ1-1 TRBV10-3 - - 17 CAISEGQNPGRNTEAFF TGTGCCATCAGTGAGGGACAGAACCCTGGAAGGAACACTGAAGCTTTCTTT
TRBJ2-1 TRBV4-1 TRBD2 - 16 CASSQTGTSYDNEQFF TGCGCCAGCAGCCAAACCGGGACTAGCTATGACAATGAGCAGTTCTTC
TRBJ1-2 TRBV4-3 - - 15 CASSQELQVNYGYTF TGCGCCAGCAGCCAAGAGTTACAGGTTAACTATGGCTACACCTTC
TRBJ1-2 TRBV4-3 TRBD1 once 15 CASSPSPTGGGGYTF TGCGCCAGCAGCCCTTCCCCGACAGGGGGCGGTGGCTACACCTTC
TRBJ1-2 TRBV29-1 TRBD1 - 11 CSGGTAYGYTF TGCAGCGGCGGGACAGCATATGGCTACACCTTC
TRBJ2-2 TRBV29-1 - - 14 CSVGTASNTGELFF TGCAGCGTTGGGACAGCCTCGAACACCGGGGAGCTGTTTTTT
TRBJ2-5 TRBV27 TRBD2 - 14 CASSLSGVQETQYF TGTGCCAGCAGTTTAAGCGGGGTCCAAGAGACCCAGTACTTC
TRBJ1-5 TRBV5-1 - - 16 CASSLGAGDSNQPQHF TGCGCCAGCAGCTTGGGGGCAGGGGATAGCAATCAGCCCCAGCATTTT
TRBJ2-5 TRBV2 - - 12 CASVARRETQYF TGTGCCAGCGTAGCGAGGCGGGAGACCCAGTACTTC
TRBJ2-3 TRBV4-2 - - 15 CASTPMGGGPDTQYF TGTGCCAGCACCCCTATGGGGGGGGGCCCAGATACGCAGTATTTT
TRBJ2-1 TRBV12-3/TRBV12-4 - - 12 CASSTLNGEQFF TGTGCCAGCAGTACCTTAAACGGTGAGCAGTTCTTC
TRBJ2-2 TRBV4-1 - - 10 CASRAGELFF TGCGCCAGCAGAGCGGGGGAGCTGTTTTTT
TRBJ2-3 TRBV5-1 - - 13 CASSQGSTDTQYF TGCGCCAGCAGTCAGGGTAGCACAGATACGCAGTATTTT
TRBJ2-5 TRBV7-2 - - 13 CASSRGYQETQYF TGTGCCAGCAGCCGGGGGTACCAAGAGACCCAGTACTTC
TRBJ1-2 TRBV29-1 - - 11 CSVAGLVGYTF TGCAGCGTCGCGGGCCTCGTGGGCTACACCTTC
TRBJ2-3 TRBV2 - - 15 CASSRGAASTDTQYF TGTGCCAGCAGTAGAGGAGCGGCCAGCACAGATACGCAGTATTTT
TRBJ2-7 TRBV11-2 - once 15 CASSAPRESGYEQYF TGTGCCAGCAGCGCCCCCCGGGAAAGCGGCTACGAGCAGTACTTC
TRBJ1-2 TRBV11-3 TRBD1 few 12 CASSGTGGGYTF TGTGCCAGCAGCGGAACAGGGGGTGGCTACACCTTC
TRBJ1-1 TRBV6-5 - - 13 CARATAGDTEAFF TGTGCCAGGGCCACAGCTGGTGACACTGAAGCTTTCTTT
TRBJ1-6 TRBV5-3 TRBD1 once 16 CARSSRQGPYNSPLHF TGTGCCAGAAGCTCCCGACAGGGGCCCTATAATTCACCCCTCCACTTT
TRBJ1-6 TRBV28 TRBD1 - 17 CASSSPGGQGTNSPLHF TGTGCCAGCAGTTCCCCGGGGGGACAGGGGACTAATTCACCCCTCCACTTT
TRBJ1-4 TRBV28 TRBD1 - 15 CASNPPGQGAEKLFF TGTGCCAGCAACCCCCCGGGACAGGGGGCGGAAAAACTGTTTTTT
TRBJ1-3 TRBV4-3 - - 16 CASSQDKGHTGNTIYF TGCGCCAGCAGCCAAGACAAGGGACATACTGGAAACACCATATATTTT
TRBJ1-6 TRBV12-2 - - 18 CASRLDLDREVWHSPLHF TGTGCAAGTCGCTTAGACTTAGACAGGGAGGTTTGGCATTCACCCCTCCACTTT
TRBJ1-6 TRBV27 - - 13 CASSRDSLSPLHF TGTGCCAGCAGTCGGGACTCTTTATCACCCCTCCACTTT